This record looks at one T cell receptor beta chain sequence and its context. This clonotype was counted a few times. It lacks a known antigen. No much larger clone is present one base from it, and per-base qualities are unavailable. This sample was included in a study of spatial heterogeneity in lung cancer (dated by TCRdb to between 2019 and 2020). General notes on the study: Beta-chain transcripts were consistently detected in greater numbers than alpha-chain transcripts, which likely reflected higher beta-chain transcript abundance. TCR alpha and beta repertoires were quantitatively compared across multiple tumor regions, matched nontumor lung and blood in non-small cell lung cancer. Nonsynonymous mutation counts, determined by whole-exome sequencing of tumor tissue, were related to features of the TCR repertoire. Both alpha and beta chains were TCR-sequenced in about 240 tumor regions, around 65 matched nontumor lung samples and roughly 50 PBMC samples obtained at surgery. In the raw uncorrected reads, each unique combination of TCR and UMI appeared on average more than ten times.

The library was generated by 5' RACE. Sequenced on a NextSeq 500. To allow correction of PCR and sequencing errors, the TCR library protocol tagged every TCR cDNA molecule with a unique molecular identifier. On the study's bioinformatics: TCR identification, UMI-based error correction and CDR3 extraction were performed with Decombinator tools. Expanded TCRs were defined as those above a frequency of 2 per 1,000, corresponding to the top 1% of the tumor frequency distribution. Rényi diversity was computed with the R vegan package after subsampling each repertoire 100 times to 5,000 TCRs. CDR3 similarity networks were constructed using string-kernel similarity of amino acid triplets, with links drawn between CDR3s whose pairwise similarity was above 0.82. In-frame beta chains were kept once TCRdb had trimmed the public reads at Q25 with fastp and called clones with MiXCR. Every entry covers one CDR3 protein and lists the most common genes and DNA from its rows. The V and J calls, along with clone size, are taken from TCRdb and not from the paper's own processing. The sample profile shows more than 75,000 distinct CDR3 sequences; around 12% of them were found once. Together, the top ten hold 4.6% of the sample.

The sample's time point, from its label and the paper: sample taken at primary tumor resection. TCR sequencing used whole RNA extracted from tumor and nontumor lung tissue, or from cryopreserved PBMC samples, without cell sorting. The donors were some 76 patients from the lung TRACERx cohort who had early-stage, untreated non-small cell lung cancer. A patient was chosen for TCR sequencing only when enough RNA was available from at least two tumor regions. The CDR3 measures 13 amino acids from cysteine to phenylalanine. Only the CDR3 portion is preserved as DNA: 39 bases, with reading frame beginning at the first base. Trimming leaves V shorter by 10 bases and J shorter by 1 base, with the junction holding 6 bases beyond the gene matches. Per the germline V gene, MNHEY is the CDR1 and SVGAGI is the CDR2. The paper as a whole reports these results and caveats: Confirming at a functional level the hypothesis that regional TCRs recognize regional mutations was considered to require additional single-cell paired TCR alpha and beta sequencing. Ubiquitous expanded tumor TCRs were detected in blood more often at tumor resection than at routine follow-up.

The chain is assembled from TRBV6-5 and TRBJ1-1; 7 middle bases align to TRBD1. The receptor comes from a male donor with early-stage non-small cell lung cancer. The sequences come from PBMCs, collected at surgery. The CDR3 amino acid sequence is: CATLQGKNTEAFF. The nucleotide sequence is TGTGCCACCTTACAGGGGAAGAACACTGAAGCTTTCTTT.